This TCR beta chain was sequenced in a study of beta chain features in type 1 diabetes. CDR1 is SGDLS, CDR2 YYNGEE, per germline. This CDR3 is 14 amino acids long. V lost 1 base and J 6 bases, leaving 10 bases between the germline ends. This clone turned up a few times. The authors reverse transcribed all of the isolated RNA, so sequencing captured expressed TCRB transcripts. Assay: immunoSEQ multiplex PCR; the TCRdb copy retains only in-frame clones and omits some. In the table there are roughly 450,000 clones, about 15% of which are singletons. This TCR was recovered from a man aged 25-40 years in good health. Sequenced: naive CD4+ T cells from blood. The V call is TRBV9, the J call TRBJ2-2; D may be TRBD1 (5 bases). The CDR3 here is CASSVFQGAGELFF. The CDR3 DNA sequence: TGTGCCAGCAGCGTATTTCAGGGCGCCGGGGAGCTGTTTTTT.